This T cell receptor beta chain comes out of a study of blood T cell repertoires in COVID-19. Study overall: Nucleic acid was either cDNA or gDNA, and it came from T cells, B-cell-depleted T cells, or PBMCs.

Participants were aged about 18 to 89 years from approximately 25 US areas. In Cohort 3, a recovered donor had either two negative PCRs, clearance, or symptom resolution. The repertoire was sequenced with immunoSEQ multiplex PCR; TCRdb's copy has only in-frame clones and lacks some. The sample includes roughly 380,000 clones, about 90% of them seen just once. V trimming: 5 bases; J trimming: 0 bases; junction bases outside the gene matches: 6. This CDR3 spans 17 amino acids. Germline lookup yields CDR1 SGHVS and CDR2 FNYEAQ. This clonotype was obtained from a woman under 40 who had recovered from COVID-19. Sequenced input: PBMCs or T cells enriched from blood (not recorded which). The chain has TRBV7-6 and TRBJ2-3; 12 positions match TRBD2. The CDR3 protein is CASSPGLAGSSTDTQYF. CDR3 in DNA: TGTGCCAGCAGCCCCGGACTAGCGGGGTCTAGCACAGATACGCAGTATTTT. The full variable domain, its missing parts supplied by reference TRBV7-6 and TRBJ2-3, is GAGVSQSPRYKVTKRGQDVALRCDPISGHVSLYWYRQALGQGPEFLTYFNYEAQQDKSGLPNDRFSAERPEGSISTLTIQRTEQRDSAMYRCASSPGLAGSSTDTQYFGPGTRLTVL.